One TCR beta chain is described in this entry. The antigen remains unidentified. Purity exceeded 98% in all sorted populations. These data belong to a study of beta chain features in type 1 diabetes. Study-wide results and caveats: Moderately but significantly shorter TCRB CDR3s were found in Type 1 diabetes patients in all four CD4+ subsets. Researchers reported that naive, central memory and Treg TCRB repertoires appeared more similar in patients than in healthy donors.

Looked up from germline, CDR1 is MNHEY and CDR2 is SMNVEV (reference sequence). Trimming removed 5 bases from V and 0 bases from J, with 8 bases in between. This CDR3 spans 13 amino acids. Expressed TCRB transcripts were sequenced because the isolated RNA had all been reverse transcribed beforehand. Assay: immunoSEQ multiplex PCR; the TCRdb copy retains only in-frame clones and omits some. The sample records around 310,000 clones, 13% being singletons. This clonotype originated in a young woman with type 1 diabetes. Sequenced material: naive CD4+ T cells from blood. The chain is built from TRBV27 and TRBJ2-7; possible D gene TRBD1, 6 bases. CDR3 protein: CASSRDTSYEQYF. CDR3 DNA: TGTGCCAGCAGTAGGGACACCTCCTACGAGCAGTACTTC.